This TCR beta chain was profiled in a study of blood T cell repertoires in COVID-19. Germline lookup yields CDR1 LNHDA and CDR2 SQIVND (reference sequence). This CDR3 has 15 amino acids. Trimming took 3 bases from V and 4 from J; bases not matched to a gene: 5. Per the original data handling: Estimation of nucleated cell counts relied on the amplification of reference gene primers. The repertoire was sequenced with immunoSEQ multiplex PCR; TCRdb's copy has only in-frame clones and lacks some. V, J and clone size are those of that table, while D and trimming were read from the DNA. The sample has 140,000 to 150,000 clones, 85% seen once.

The sample comprised peripheral blood. This sequence was found in a human donor with acute or convalescent COVID-19. The donor label of this sample is uncertain. V is TRBV19 and J is TRBJ2-7; 11 bases are shared with TRBD2. CDR3 residues: CASSIQTSGVYEQYF. The CDR3 DNA reads TGTGCCAGTAGTATTCAGACTAGCGGGGTATACGAGCAGTACTTC.